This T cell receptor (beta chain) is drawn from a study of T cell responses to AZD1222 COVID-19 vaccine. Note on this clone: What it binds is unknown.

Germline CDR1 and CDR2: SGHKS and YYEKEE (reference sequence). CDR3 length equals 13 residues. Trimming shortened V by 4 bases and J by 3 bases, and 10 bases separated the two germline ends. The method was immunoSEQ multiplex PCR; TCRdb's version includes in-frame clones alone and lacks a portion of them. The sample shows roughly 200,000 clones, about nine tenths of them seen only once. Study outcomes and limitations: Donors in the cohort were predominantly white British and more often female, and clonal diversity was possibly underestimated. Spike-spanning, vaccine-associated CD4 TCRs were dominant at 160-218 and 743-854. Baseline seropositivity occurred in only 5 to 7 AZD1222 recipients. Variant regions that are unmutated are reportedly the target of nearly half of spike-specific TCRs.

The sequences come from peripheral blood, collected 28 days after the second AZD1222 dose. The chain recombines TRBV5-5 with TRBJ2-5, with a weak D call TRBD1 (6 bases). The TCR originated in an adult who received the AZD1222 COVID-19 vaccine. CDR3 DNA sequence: TGTGCCAGCAGCGGCTGGACAGAAGAGACCCAGTACTTC. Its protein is CASSGWTEETQYF. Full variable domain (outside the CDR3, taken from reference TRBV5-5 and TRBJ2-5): DAGVTQSPTHLIKTRGQQVTLRCSPISGHKSVSWYQQVLGQGPQFIFQYYEKEERGRGNFPDRFSARQFPNYSSELNVNALLLGDSALYLCASSGWTEETQYFGPGTRLLVL.